Listed here are 14 T cell receptor beta chains from one sample, sequenced in a study of beta chain features in type 1 diabetes (dated by TCRdb to the late 2010s). Overall results and qualifications from the work: A moderate but significant shortening of TCRB CDR3 length was observed in type 1 diabetes patients in all four CD4+ subsets.

These receptors' targets are unknown. Receptor libraries were prepared by the immunoSEQ multiplex PCR assay. The entire isolated RNA was reverse transcribed using the High Capacity cDNA Reverse Transcription Kit, and thus expressed TCRB transcripts were sequenced. TCRdb carries this immuneACCESS record with in-frame sequences only. Its versions omit some clonotypes, under half of them owing to an unresolved V gene in the studies checked, with the rest unexplained. The sample table contains over 650,000 clones; only one count was recorded for 11% to 15% of them. 0.03% to 0.04% of the sample belongs to the ten largest clones. Material: naive CD4+ T cells from blood. Per the publication, the cell subset or site label means: true naive CD4+ T cells. The receptors shown here come from a man aged 18-30 years with type 1 diabetes.

The chain carries TRBV11-2 and TRBJ2-5; a weak D match, TRBD1 (6 bases). The CDR3 loop spans 19 amino acids. Germline V lookup: CDR1 SGHAT, CDR2 FQNNGV. V shed 4 bases and J shed 1 base, with 25 bases lying between them. As DNA, the CDR3 is TGTGCCAGCAGCTCCACGTACCTAAATTACAGGGTAACCCAAGAGACCCAGTACTTC. This sequence encodes CASSSTYLNYRVTQETQYF. Drawing the rest from reference TRBV11-2 and TRBJ2-5, the complete variable domain is EAGVAQSPRYKIIEKRQSVAFWCNPISGHATLYWYQQILGQGPKLLIQFQNNGVVDDSQLPKDRFSAERLKGVDSTLKIQPAKLEDSAVYLCASSSTYLNYRVTQETQYFGPGTRLLVL.

This clone was recorded a few times. This chain links TRBV25-1 with TRBJ2-7; TRBD1 agrees at 7 bases. With V trimmed by 5 bases and J by 2 bases, 6 bases remained unmatched. The CDR3 is 14 amino acids. In germline, CDR1 is MGHDK, CDR2 SYGVNS. The CDR3: CASSRDRSPYEQYF. As DNA, the CDR3 is TGTGCCAGCAGTCGGGACAGAAGTCCCTACGAGCAGTACTTC.

This chain links TRBV30 with TRBJ1-4, with 9 bases identical to TRBD1. Trimming at V came to 4 bases and at J to 7 bases, leaving 4 bases not matched to a gene. The CDR3 totals 13 residues. Germline lookup yields CDR1 GTSNPN and CDR2 SVGIG (reference sequence). CDR3 in DNA: TGTGCCTGGACCGGACAGGGGTTTGAAAAACTGTTTTTT. This encodes CAWTGQGFEKLFF.

V and J are TRBV28 and TRBJ2-1; 10 bases agree with TRBD2. V lost 5 bases, J lost 4 bases, and 5 bases stayed unmatched. The CDR3 contains 15 residues. Germline loops: CDR1 MDHEN, CDR2 SYDVKM. CDR3 bases: TGTGCCAGCAGTCGGTCTAGCGGGGGATACAATGAGCAGTTCTTC. This translates into CASSRSSGGYNEQFF.

The chain has TRBV5-4 and TRBJ1-1; D not certain. CDR1 is SGHNT and CDR2 is YYREEE in the germline V gene (reference sequence). V was trimmed by 5 bases and J by 4 bases, leaving 27 bases between them. CDR3 size: 18 residues. CDR3 coding DNA: TGTGCCAGCAGGGGCAACCCGGAAGTGTCACCTGGAGGCACTGAAGCTTTCTTT. Its translation is CASRGNPEVSPGGTEAFF.

This clone has only a few counts. The chain carries TRBV14 and TRBJ1-1; perhaps TRBD1 as D (5 bases). The CDR3 runs to 14 residues. In germline, CDR1 is SGHDN, CDR2 FVKESK. Trimming shortened V by 3 bases and J by 2 bases, and 10 bases separated the two germline ends. In DNA form, the CDR3 reads TGTGCCAGCAGCCATTACAGGATTAACACTGAAGCTTTCTTT. As protein: CASSHYRINTEAFF.

Notes on this clone: In the same sample, other DNA sequences code for this CDR3. V gene TRBV30 combines with J gene TRBJ2-3; D is uncertain. The CDR3 consists of 12 residues. Trimming left V 2 bases short and J 2 bases short, with 5 bases between. CDR1 and CDR2 (germline): GTSNPN, SVGIG (reference sequence). CDR3 amino acids: CAWSRPTDTQYF. The CDR3 DNA is TGTGCCTGGAGTCGGCCCACAGATACGCAGTATTTT.

The CDR3 reads CATHRSGGKGEQFF. The CDR3 region has the DNA TGTGCCACCCACCGTAGCGGGGGGAAGGGTGAGCAGTTCTTC. The rearrangement uses TRBV10-3 and TRBJ2-1; 10 positions agree with TRBD2. CDR1 and CDR2 (germline): ENHRY, SYGVKD. The CDR3 is made up of 14 amino acids. The trim removed 10 bases at V and 9 bases at J, leaving 12 bases unmatched.

This chain joins TRBV7-2 and TRBJ1-2, with 7 bases that match TRBD1. The length of the CDR3 is 15 residues. V was clipped by 5 bases and J by 4 bases; unmatched bases: 10. The germline CDR1 and CDR2 sequences are SGHTA and FQGNSA. The chain's CDR3 is CASSNWFRDSYGYTF. CDR3 bases: TGTGCCAGCAGCAACTGGTTCCGGGACAGCTATGGCTACACCTTC.

In its sample, this clone was seen a few times. The CDR3 spells CASSLTGMTQETQYF. CDR3 bases: TGTGCCAGCAGCTTGACGGGGATGACGCAAGAGACCCAGTACTTC. The rearrangement joins TRBV7-2 to TRBJ2-5; tentative D call: TRBD2 (5 bases). Germline CDR1 reads SGHTA; CDR2 reads FQGNSA. Trimming removed 3 bases from V and 2 bases from J, with 13 bases in between. The CDR3 is made up of 15 amino acids.

This clone was recorded a few times. This chain connects TRBV30 to TRBJ1-1, with D uncertain. The germline CDR1 and CDR2 sequences are GTSNPN and SVGIG (reference sequence). V lost 2 bases to trimming and J lost 7 bases, with 17 bases between them. The CDR3 has 14 amino acids. CDR3 coding DNA: TGTGCCTGGAGTACGACCCTTCTGGCCAGTGAAGCTTTCTTT. Translating gives CAWSTTLLASEAFF.

In this sample, this clone turned up a few times. The V gene is TRBV6-6, the J gene TRBJ1-4, with D possibly being TRBD1 (6 bases). Germline values: CDR1 MNHNY, CDR2 SVGAGI (reference sequence). Trimming left V 7 bases short and J 8 bases short, with 17 bases between. The CDR3 has 14 amino acids. The CDR3 loop reads CASTTRSRGEKLFF. As DNA, the CDR3 is TGTGCCAGCACCACGAGGTCCAGGGGAGAAAAACTGTTTTTT.

This clone was seen more than once but under ten times. The V and J genes are TRBV30 and TRBJ2-7; TRBD2 is a possible D gene (6 bases). V lost 7 bases to trimming and J lost 4 bases, with 17 bases between them. The CDR3 length is 13 residues. Germline lookup yields CDR1 GTSNPN and CDR2 SVGIG (reference sequence). Here the CDR3 DNA reads TGTGCCTTGGGGACTTCGCCCACGTACGAGCAGTACTTC. Residues: CALGTSPTYEQYF.

The rearrangement uses TRBV30 and TRBJ2-7; the D gene is possibly TRBD1 (5 bases). CDR1 and CDR2 (germline): GTSNPN, SVGIG (reference sequence). Trimming shortened V by 1 base and J by 4 bases, and 14 bases separated the two germline ends. CDR3 length: 14 amino acids. As DNA, the CDR3 is TGTGCCTGGAGTGGACAGTCTATAGTTTACGAGCAGTACTTC. Its protein is CAWSGQSIVYEQYF. The complete variable domain, with remaining parts taken from reference TRBV30 and TRBJ2-7, reads SQTIHQWPATLVQPVGSPLSLECTVEGTSNPNLYWYRQAAGRGLQLLFYSVGIGQISSEVPQNLSASRPQDRQFILSSKKLLLSDSGFYLCAWSGQSIVYEQYFGPGTRLTVT.